A selection of T cell receptor beta chains follows, all from one sample in a study of T cell changes during pregnancy in multiple sclerosis. Measured with immunoSEQ multiplex PCR; TCRdb has only the in-frame clones, and not every one. The top ten clones hold less than 0.85% of a sample with around 110,000 clones, under 95% of them seen once. Sequenced material: peripheral blood, taken in the third trimester of pregnancy. Receptor source: a female donor in good health, enrolled as a control in a pregnancy study. Each CDR3 is given with its conserved first and last residue. The D gene is left open where the match is weak. Some rows have no size entry. The others give once, few or many, or a class for an expanded clone.

TRBV4-3,-,TRBJ1-4,-,TGCGCCAGCAGCCAAGTTACGACAGCCCCCGCCGAAAAACTGTTTTTT,CASSQVTTAPAEKLFF
TRBV5-6,TRBD1,TRBJ2-1,-,TGTGCCAGCAGCCCCGACAGGGGGCCTTTAGTATCCTACAATGAGCAGTTCTTC,CASSPDRGPLVSYNEQFF
TRBV6-1,-,TRBJ1-1,-,TGTGCCAGCAGTGAAGTCCCAACAGGGTTAGCTTTCTTT,CASSEVPTGLAFF
TRBV30,TRBD1,TRBJ2-5,-,TGTGCCTGGAGCCGGACAGGGGGCCAAGAGACCCAGTACTTC,CAWSRTGGQETQYF
TRBV6-6,TRBD1,TRBJ2-1,-,TGTGCCAGCACTCCGCCGGGACAGGGGACCTACAATGAGCAGTTCTTC,CASTPPGQGTYNEQFF
TRBV7-8,-,TRBJ2-1,-,TGTGCCAGCAGCTTGGGCCTAAACGAATACAATGAGCAGTTCTTC,CASSLGLNEYNEQFF
TRBV27,TRBD1,TRBJ1-1,-,TGTGCCAGCAGTTTATCTCCAGGGGGCACTGAAGCTTTCTTT,CASSLSPGGTEAFF
TRBV6-5,-,TRBJ1-1,-,TGTGCCAGCCGCCCATACCTTACAGGGCAGGGTGAAGCTTTCTTT,CASRPYLTGQGEAFF
TRBV25-1,-,TRBJ1-1,few,TGTGCCAGCAGTGCTGGACAGAACACTGAAGCTTTCTTT,CASSAGQNTEAFF
TRBV5-8,-,TRBJ1-6,-,TGTGCCAGCCCCGGGATTTGGATCCACTTT,CASPGIWIHF
TRBV19,-,TRBJ1-2,once,TGTGCCACCGAAACAGGGAACCCCTATGGCTACACCTTC,CATETGNPYGYTF
TRBV6-6,-,TRBJ1-1,once,TGTGCCAGCAGTTACCGTGCACACGGCGACTCTGAAGCTTTCTTT,CASSYRAHGDSEAFF
TRBV5-4,-,TRBJ1-1,-,TGTGCCAGCAGAAAAACGGGGATCACTGAAGCTTTCTTT,CASRKTGITEAFF
TRBV11-3,-,TRBJ1-1,-,TGTGCCAGCAGCGTAAGGACCGGCGCAGGGAATACTGAAGCTTTCTTT,CASSVRTGAGNTEAFF
TRBV9,-,TRBJ1-5,-,TGTGCCAGCAGCGCTGAGGGGGACGCTAATCAGCCCCAGCATTTT,CASSAEGDANQPQHF
TRBV28,TRBD1,TRBJ1-2,-,TGTGCCAGCAGTTTGGGGATTTGGGACAGTGGCTACACCTTC,CASSLGIWDSGYTF
TRBV7-8,-,TRBJ2-7,once,TGTGCCAGCAGCCGTCCCAGGGGGGCCAACTACGAGCAGTACTTC,CASSRPRGANYEQYF
TRBV5-1,-,TRBJ2-5,-,TGCGCCAGCAGACAGGGAGTTGGAGAGACCCAGTACTTC,CASRQGVGETQYF
TRBV12-5,-,TRBJ1-1,-,TGTGCTAGTGGTTTTAGCACTGAAGCTTTCTTT,CASGFSTEAFF
TRBV4-3,TRBD1,TRBJ1-4,-,TGCGCCAGCAGCCAACTCAGGACAGGGGGAGCCCAAAAACTGTTTTTT,CASSQLRTGGAQKLFF
TRBV7-2,-,TRBJ1-1,-,TGTGCCAGCAGCTTAGATCGTAACACTGAAGCTTTCTTT,CASSLDRNTEAFF
TRBV7-8,-,TRBJ1-5,few,TGTGCCAGCAGCTTGGGGGGTCTAAATCAGCCCCAGCATTTT,CASSLGGLNQPQHF
TRBV7-3,TRBD2,TRBJ2-5,-,TGTGCCAGCGCAAGCGGGGTCGGGGGCCAAGAGACCCAGTACTTC,CASASGVGGQETQYF
TRBV5-1,-,TRBJ1-2,-,TGCGCCAGCAGCTTGGGACAGAGTTATGGCTACACCTTC,CASSLGQSYGYTF
TRBV11-3,-,TRBJ2-7,-,TGTGCCAGCAGCTCGACCGGGACTTTCTACGAGCAGTACTTC,CASSSTGTFYEQYF
TRBV19,-,TRBJ1-3,-,TGTGCCAGTAGCCCGGGGGGAAACACCATATATTTT,CASSPGGNTIYF
TRBV18,-,TRBJ1-2,-,TGTGCCAGCTCACGCGGGACGGAATATGGCTACACCTTC,CASSRGTEYGYTF
TRBV29-1,TRBD1,TRBJ2-7,-,TGCAGCGCTGGGACAGAGGAGCCCTACGAGCAGTACTTC,CSAGTEEPYEQYF
TRBV9,-,TRBJ2-7,-,TGTGCCAGCAGCTCCCAGACAGATTACGAGCAGTACTTC,CASSSQTDYEQYF
TRBV29-1,-,TRBJ2-7,-,TGCAGCGTTGAAGAAGGACACTCCTACGAGCAGTACTTC,CSVEEGHSYEQYF
TRBV23-1,TRBD2,TRBJ2-5,-,TGCGCCAGCAGCCCCCCGACTAGCGGGGAAGAGACCCAGTACTTC,CASSPPTSGEETQYF
TRBV5-5,-,TRBJ1-5,-,TGTGCCAGCAGCCCTGGGAGGGGGGGCAATCAGCCCCAGCATTTT,CASSPGRGGNQPQHF
TRBV11-1,TRBD2,TRBJ2-3,-,TGTGCCAGCAGCCCTAGCGGGGGGGCCGTGGATACGCAGTATTTT,CASSPSGGAVDTQYF